Sequencing of this TCR beta chain was carried out in a study of blood T cell repertoires in COVID-19. As for the study in general: Sites in the United States, Italy and Spain provided acute and convalescent COVID-19 samples.

Original methodology: The assay estimated nucleated cells by amplifying reference gene primers. Produced via immunoSEQ multiplex PCR; TCRdb's table is partial and in-frame only. That table furnishes V, J and clone size, whereas the DNA furnished D and trimming. The sample includes approximately 160,000 clones, approximately 87% of them seen just once. The CDR3 has 15 amino acids. The V end was cut by 1 base, the J end by 0 bases, with 9 bases between. CDR1 and CDR2 (germline): SEHNR, FQNEAQ (reference sequence). The origin of this receptor is a woman aged 70-85 years with acute or convalescent COVID-19. The sequencing sample was made of peripheral blood. The rearrangement joins TRBV7-9 to TRBJ1-1; D gene unclear. In nucleotides, the CDR3 is TGTGCCAGCAGCTTAGGCGGAGGACTGAACACTGAAGCTTTCTTT. It codes for CASSLGGGLNTEAFF.